This T cell receptor (beta chain) stems from a study of cytomegalovirus exposure and HLA in healthy donors. As for this clone: Its antigen is not known.

Regarding the study as a whole: Rarity marked most TCR sequences, yet some public TCRs occurred in many donors.

The germline V gene has CDR1 MDHEN and CDR2 SYDVKM. The CDR3 extends over 13 amino acids. After removal of 10 bases from V and 4 bases from J, the junction contained 7 bases not matched to a gene. The PCR ran on 60 Vbeta and 13 Jbeta primers. Using immunoSEQ multiplex PCR, the repertoire was profiled, and TCRdb retains in-frame clones only, with some absent. Among approximately 140,000 clones, about 85% were seen once, and the ten largest hold 3% to 3.5%. The sequence was obtained from a female donor in good health and CMV-seronegative. The rearrangement links TRBV28 to TRBJ1-2; 9 bases fit TRBD1. Source material: PBMCs. In DNA, the CDR3 is TGTGCCATCATTGACAGGGGGGGCTATGGCTACACCTTC. Amino acid sequence: CAIIDRGGYGYTF.